The subject of this entry is one TCR beta chain. This sample stems from a study of low-dose radiotherapy and immunotherapy resistance in tumors. The time point denotes: after trial treatment. Treatment given: LDRT plus nivolumab, ipilimumab, low-dose cyclophosphamide and aspirin (RACIN trial). TCR amplification used 20 to 25 PCR cycles, a constant-region primer and a V-primer adapter. TCRdb recomputed calls from the reads with MiXCR, one row per CDR3 protein. The data hold roughly 50,000 distinct CDR3 sequences, with 33% observed a single time. The CDR3 is 14 residues long. Trimming took off 6 bases at V and 6 bases at J, with 17 bases between the two ends.

The sequence was collected from a male donor with rectosigmoid adenocarcinoma. This material consisted of PBMCs, taken after low-dose radiotherapy plus immunotherapy. This chain links TRBV12-3 or TRBV12-4 with TRBJ1-2, with D perhaps matching TRBD1 (6 bases). For the CDR3, the DNA is TGTGCCAGCAGACCCTCCGGGGGGCGTAATGGCTACACCTTC. This gives the protein CASRPSGGRNGYTF.